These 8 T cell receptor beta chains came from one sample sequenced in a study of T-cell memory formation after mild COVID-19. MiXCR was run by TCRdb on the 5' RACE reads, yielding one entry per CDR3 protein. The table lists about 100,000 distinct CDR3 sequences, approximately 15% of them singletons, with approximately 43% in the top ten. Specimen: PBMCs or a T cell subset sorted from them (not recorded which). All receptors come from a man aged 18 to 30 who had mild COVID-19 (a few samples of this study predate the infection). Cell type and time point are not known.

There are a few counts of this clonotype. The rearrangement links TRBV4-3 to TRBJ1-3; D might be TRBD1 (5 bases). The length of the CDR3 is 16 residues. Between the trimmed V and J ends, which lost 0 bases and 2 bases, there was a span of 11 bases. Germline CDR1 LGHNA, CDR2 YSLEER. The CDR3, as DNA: TGCGCCAGCAGCCAAGACGTGAAGGGGACTGGAAACACCATATATTTT. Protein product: CASSQDVKGTGNTIYF.

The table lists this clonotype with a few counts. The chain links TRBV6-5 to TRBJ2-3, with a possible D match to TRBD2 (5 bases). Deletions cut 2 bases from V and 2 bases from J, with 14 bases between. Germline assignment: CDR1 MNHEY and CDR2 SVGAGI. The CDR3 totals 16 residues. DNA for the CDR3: TGTGCCAGCAGTTACGGACTCAAGAGGGTCACAGATACGCAGTATTTT. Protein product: CASSYGLKRVTDTQYF.

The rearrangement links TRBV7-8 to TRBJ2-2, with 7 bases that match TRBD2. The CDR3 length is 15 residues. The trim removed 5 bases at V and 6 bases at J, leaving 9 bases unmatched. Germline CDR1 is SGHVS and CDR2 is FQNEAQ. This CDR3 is CASSAGAGVAGELFF. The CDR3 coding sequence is TGTGCCAGCAGCGCAGGTGCGGGGGTCGCCGGGGAGCTGTTTTTT. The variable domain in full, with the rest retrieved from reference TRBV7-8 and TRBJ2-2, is GAGVSQSPRYKVAKRGQDVALRCDPISGHVSLFWYQQALGQGPEFLTYFQNEAQLDKSGLPSDRFFAERPEGSVSTLKIQRTQQEDSAVYLCASSAGAGVAGELFFGEGSRLTVL.

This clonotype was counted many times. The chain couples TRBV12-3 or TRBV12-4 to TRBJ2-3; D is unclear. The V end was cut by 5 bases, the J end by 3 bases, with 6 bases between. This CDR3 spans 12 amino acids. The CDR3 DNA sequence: TGTGCCAGCAGTATTCTGACAGATACGCAGTATTTT. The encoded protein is CASSILTDTQYF.

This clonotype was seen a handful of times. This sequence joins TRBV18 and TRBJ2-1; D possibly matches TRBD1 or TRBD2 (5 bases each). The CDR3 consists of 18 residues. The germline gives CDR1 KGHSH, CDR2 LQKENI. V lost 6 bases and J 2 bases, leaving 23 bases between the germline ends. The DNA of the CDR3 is TGTGCCAGCTCGTACCGGGACGGGAAACGGCTAACCTACAATGAGCAGTTCTTC. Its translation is CASSYRDGKRLTYNEQFF.

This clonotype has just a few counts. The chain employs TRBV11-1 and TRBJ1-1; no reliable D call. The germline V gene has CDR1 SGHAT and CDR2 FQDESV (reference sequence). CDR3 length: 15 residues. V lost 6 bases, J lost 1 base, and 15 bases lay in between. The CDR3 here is CASSSTYSGNTEAFF. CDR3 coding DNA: TGTGCCAGCAGTTCAACGTATTCGGGGAACACTGAAGCTTTCTTT.

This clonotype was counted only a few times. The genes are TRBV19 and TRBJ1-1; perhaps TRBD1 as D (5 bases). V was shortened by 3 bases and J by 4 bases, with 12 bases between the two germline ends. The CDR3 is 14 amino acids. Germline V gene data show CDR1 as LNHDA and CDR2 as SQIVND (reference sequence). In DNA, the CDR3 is TGTGCCAGTAGTATTGGGGCAGGGAGCACTGAAGCTTTCTTT. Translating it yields CASSIGAGSTEAFF.

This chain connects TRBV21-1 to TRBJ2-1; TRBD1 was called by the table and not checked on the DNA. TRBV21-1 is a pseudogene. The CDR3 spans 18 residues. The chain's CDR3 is CASSKEYGTGEPYNEQFF. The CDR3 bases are TGTGCCAGCAGCAAAGAGTATGGGACAGGGGAGCCATACAATGAGCAGTTCTTC.